Listed below are T cell receptor beta chains from one sample, sequenced in a study of T cell responses to AZD1222 COVID-19 vaccine. Measured with immunoSEQ multiplex PCR; TCRdb has only the in-frame clones, and not every one. The data hold approximately 130,000 clones, with around 89% observed a single time. The specimen was peripheral blood, collected 28 days after the second AZD1222 dose. The receptors originated from an adult who received the AZD1222 COVID-19 vaccine. Each CDR3 is given with its conserved first and last residue. The order of the fields is V gene, J gene, D gene, CDR3 DNA, CDR3 protein. The D gene is left open where the match is weak.

v_call: TRBV18
j_call: TRBJ1-1
d_call: NA
cdr3_nt: TGTGCCAGCTCACAAATCCCAGCGATGAACACTGAAGCTTTCTTT
cdr3_aa: CASSQIPAMNTEAFF

v_call: TRBV18
j_call: TRBJ1-2
d_call: NA
cdr3_nt: TGTGCCAGCTCACCACGGGAGGAGAGGAACGGCTACGGCTACACCTTC
cdr3_aa: CASSPREERNGYGYTF

v_call: TRBV7-9
j_call: TRBJ2-1
d_call: NA
cdr3_nt: TGTGCCAGCAGCCTAGCGAGGCTAGCAAGGAGTGAGCAGTTCTTC
cdr3_aa: CASSLARLARSEQFF

v_call: TRBV6-2/TRBV6-3
j_call: TRBJ1-2
d_call: NA
cdr3_nt: TGTGCCAGCAGCCCCCTCCCCGAGCCAGGGAGTGGCTACACCTTC
cdr3_aa: CASSPLPEPGSGYTF

v_call: TRBV29-1
j_call: TRBJ1-1
d_call: NA
cdr3_nt: TGCAGCGTTGAAGGGGGGACCCAGGCTGAAGCTTTCTTT
cdr3_aa: CSVEGGTQAEAFF

v_call: TRBV7-9
j_call: TRBJ2-1
d_call: NA
cdr3_nt: TGTGCCAGCAGCTTAGACGTCAATGAGCAGTTCTTC
cdr3_aa: CASSLDVNEQFF

v_call: TRBV7-9
j_call: TRBJ1-2
d_call: TRBD1
cdr3_nt: TGTGCCAGCAGCTTAGAAGCGGGACAGGGGGCTCAAGGCTACACCTTC
cdr3_aa: CASSLEAGQGAQGYTF

v_call: TRBV12-3/TRBV12-4
j_call: TRBJ1-2
d_call: NA
cdr3_nt: TGTGCCAGCAGAATTACAGGGTATGGCTACACCTTC
cdr3_aa: CASRITGYGYTF

v_call: TRBV3-1/TRBV3-2
j_call: TRBJ1-2
d_call: NA
cdr3_nt: TGTGCCAGCAGCCCACTCGACAACGGCTATGGCTACACCTTC
cdr3_aa: CASSPLDNGYGYTF

v_call: TRBV7-3
j_call: TRBJ2-3
d_call: NA
cdr3_nt: TGTGCCAGCAGCTTATCAGGGCCAGATACGCAGTATTTT
cdr3_aa: CASSLSGPDTQYF

v_call: TRBV6-5
j_call: TRBJ2-5
d_call: TRBD1
cdr3_nt: TGTGCCAGCAGTTACGGTCAGACAGGGGGAGAGACCCAGTACTTC
cdr3_aa: CASSYGQTGGETQYF

v_call: TRBV7-2
j_call: TRBJ1-1
d_call: NA
cdr3_nt: TGTGCCAGCAGCTTATCACAGGGAACGGAGGCTTTCTTT
cdr3_aa: CASSLSQGTEAFF

v_call: TRBV7-6
j_call: TRBJ1-1
d_call: NA
cdr3_nt: TGTGCCAGCAGCCCAGACTACCTCGGACTCCAGGCTGAAGCTTTCTTT
cdr3_aa: CASSPDYLGLQAEAFF

v_call: TRBV20-1
j_call: TRBJ2-6
d_call: TRBD1
cdr3_nt: TGCAGTGCTAATGACCAGGGGGCGCAGGTAGCTGGGGCCAACGTCCTGACTTTC
cdr3_aa: CSANDQGAQVAGANVLTF

v_call: TRBV12-5
j_call: TRBJ2-1
d_call: TRBD2
cdr3_nt: TGTGCTAGTGGCTTGAGGGGTGAAGCGGGGTACAATGAGCAGTTCTTC
cdr3_aa: CASGLRGEAGYNEQFF